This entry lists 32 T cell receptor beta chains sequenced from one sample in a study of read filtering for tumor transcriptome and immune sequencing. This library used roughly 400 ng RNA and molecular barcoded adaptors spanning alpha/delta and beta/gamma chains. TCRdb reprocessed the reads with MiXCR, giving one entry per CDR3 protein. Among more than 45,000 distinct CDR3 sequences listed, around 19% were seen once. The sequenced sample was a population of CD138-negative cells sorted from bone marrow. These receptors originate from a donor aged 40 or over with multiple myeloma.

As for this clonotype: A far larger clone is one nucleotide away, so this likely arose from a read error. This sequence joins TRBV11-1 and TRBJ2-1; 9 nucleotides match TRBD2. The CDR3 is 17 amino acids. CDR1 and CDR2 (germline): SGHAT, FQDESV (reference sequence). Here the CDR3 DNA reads TGTGCCGGCAGCCCCATAGCGGGAGATGGGTCCTACAATGAGCAGTTCTTC. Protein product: CAGSPIAGDGSYNEQFF.

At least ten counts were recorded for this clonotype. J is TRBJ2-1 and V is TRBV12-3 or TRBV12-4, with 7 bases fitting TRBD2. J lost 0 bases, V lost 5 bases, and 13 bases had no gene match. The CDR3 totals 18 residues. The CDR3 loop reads CASSTSPGLPSSYNEQFF. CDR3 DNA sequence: TGTGCCAGCAGTACATCGCCGGGACTACCGAGCTCCTACAATGAGCAGTTCTTC.

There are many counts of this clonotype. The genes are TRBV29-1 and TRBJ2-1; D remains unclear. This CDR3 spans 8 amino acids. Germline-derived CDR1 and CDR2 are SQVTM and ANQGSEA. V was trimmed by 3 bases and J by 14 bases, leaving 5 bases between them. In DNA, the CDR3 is TGCAGCGTTGATGGGGAGTTCTTC. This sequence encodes CSVDGEFF.

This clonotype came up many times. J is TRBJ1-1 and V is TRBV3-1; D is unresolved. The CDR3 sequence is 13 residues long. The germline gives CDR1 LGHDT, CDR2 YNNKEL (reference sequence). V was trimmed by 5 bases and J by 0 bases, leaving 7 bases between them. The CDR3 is CASSSGLNTEAFF. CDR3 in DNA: TGTGCCAGCAGCTCAGGACTGAACACTGAAGCTTTCTTT.

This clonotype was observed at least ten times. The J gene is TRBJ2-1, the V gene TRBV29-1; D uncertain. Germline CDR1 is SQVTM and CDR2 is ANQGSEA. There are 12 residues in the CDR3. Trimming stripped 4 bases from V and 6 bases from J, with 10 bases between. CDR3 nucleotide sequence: TGCAGCGTTGCCCTGATCTCCAATGAGCAGTTCTTC. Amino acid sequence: CSVALISNEQFF.

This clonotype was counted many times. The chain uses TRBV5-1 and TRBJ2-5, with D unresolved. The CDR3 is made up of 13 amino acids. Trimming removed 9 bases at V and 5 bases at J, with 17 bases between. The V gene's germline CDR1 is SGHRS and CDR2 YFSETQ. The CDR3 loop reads CATQNVIGETQYF. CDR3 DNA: TGCGCCACCCAAAACGTGATAGGGGAGACCCAGTACTTC.

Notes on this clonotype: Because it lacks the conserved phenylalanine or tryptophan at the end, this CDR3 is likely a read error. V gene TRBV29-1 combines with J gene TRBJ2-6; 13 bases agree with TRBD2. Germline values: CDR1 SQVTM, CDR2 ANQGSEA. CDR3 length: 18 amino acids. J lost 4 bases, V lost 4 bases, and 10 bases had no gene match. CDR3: CSVGERWTSGRGANVLTL. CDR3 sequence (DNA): TGCAGCGTTGGAGAACGGTGGACTAGCGGGAGAGGGGCCAACGTCCTGACTCTC.

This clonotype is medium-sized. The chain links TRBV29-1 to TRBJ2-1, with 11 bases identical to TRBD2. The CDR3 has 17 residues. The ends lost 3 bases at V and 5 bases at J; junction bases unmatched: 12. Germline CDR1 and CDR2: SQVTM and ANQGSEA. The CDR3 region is CSVDGLAGGAGHNEQFF. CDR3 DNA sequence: TGCAGCGTTGACGGGCTAGCGGGAGGCGCGGGGCACAATGAGCAGTTCTTC.

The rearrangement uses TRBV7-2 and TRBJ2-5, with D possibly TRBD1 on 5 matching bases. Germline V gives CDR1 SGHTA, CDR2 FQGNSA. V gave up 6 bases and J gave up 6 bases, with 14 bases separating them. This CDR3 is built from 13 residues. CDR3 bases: TGTGCCAGCAGAGAGTTGGGGCGGAAGACCCAGTACTTC. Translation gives CASRELGRKTQYF. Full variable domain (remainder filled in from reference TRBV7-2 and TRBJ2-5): GAGVSQSPSNKVTEKGKDVELRCDPISGHTALYWYRQSLGQGLEFLIYFQGNSAPDKSGLPSDRFSAERTGGSVSTLTIQRTQQEDSAVYLCASRELGRKTQYFGPGTRLLVL.

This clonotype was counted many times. The CDR3 sequence: CASSLYRGNEQFF. The DNA of the CDR3 is TGTGCCAGCAGCCTTTACAGGGGGAATGAGCAGTTCTTC. J is TRBJ2-1 and V is TRBV13; the match to TRBD1 covers 8 bases. The length of the CDR3 is 13 residues. Per germline, CDR1 PRHDT and CDR2 FYEKMQ (reference sequence). The V gene end was trimmed by 5 bases and the J gene end by 7 bases; junction bases not matched to a gene: 4.

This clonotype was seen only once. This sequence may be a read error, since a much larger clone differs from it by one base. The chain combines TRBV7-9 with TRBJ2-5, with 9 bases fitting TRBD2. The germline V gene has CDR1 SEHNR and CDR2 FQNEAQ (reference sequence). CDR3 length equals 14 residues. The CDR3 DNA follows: TGTGCCAGCAGCTCCGGACTAGCGCAAGAGGCCCAGTACTTC. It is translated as CASSSGLAQEAQYF.

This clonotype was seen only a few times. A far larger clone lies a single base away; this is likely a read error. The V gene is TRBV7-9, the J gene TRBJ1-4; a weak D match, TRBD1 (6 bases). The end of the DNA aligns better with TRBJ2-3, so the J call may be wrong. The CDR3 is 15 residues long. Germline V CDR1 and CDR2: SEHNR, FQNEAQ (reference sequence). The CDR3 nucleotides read TGTGCCAGCAGCTCCCACACCGCTAGGACAGATATGCAGTATTTT. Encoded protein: CASSSHTARTDMQYF.

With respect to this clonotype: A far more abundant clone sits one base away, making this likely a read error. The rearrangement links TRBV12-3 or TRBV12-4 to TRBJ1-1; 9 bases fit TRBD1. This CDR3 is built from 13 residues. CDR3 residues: CACSSTGGTEAFF. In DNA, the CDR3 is TGTGCCTGCAGTTCGACAGGGGGAACTGAAGCTTTCTTT.

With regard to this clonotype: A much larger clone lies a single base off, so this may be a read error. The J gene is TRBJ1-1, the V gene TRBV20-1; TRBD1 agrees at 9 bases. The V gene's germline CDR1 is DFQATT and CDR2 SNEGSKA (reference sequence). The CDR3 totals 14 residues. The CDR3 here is CSAVQGAGYTEASF. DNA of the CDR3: TGCAGTGCGGTACAGGGGGCTGGGTATACTGAAGCTTCCTTT.

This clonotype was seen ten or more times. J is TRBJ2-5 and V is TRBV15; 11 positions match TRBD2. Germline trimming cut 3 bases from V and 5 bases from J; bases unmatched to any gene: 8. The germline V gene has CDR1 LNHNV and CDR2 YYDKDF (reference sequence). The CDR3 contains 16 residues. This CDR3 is CATSRGTSGSQETQYF. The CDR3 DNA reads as TGTGCCACCAGCAGGGGTACTAGCGGGAGTCAGGAGACCCAGTACTTC. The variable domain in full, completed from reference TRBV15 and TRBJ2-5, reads DAMVIQNPRYQVTQFGKPVTLSCSQTLNHNVMYWYQQKSSQAPKLLFHYYDKDFNNEADTPDNFQSRRPNTSFCFLDIRSPGLGDTAMYLCATSRGTSGSQETQYFGPGTRLLVL.

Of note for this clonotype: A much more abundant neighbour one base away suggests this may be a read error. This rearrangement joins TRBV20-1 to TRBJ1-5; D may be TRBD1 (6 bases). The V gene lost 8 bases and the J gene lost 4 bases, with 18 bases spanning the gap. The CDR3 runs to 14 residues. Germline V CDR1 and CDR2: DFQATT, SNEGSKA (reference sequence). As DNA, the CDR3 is TGCAGTACTCCACCAGGGGTAGGGAATCAGCCCCAGCATTTT. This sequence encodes CSTPPGVGNQPQHF.

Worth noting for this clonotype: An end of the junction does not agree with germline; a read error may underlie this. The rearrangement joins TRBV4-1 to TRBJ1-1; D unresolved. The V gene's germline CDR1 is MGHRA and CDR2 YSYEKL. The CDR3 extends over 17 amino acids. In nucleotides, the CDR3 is TGCGCCAGCAGCCAATCGAATTCGAACCCCATGAACACTGTAGCTTTCTTT. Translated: CASSQSNSNPMNTVAFF.

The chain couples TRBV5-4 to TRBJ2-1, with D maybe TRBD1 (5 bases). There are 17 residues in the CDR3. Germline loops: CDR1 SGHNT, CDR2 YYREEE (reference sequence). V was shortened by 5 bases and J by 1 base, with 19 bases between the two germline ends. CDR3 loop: CASSTPRVVKSYNEQFF. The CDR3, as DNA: TGTGCCAGCAGTACCCCCAGGGTGGTAAAGTCCTACAATGAGCAGTTCTTC. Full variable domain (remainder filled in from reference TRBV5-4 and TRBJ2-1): ETGVTQSPTHLIKTRGQQVTLRCSSQSGHNTVSWYQQALGQGPQFIFQYYREEENGRGNFPPRFSGLQFPNYSSELNVNALELDDSALYLCASSTPRVVKSYNEQFFGPGTRLTVL.

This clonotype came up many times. The CDR3 loop reads CASSLAGGYDTQYF. CDR3 DNA sequence: TGTGCCAGCAGCTTAGCGGGAGGTTATGATACGCAGTATTTT. The chain recombines TRBV7-9 with TRBJ2-3; possibly TRBD2 for D (6 bases). The V gene lost 0 bases and the J gene lost 6 bases, with 10 bases spanning the gap. Germline-derived CDR1 and CDR2 are SEHNR and FQNEAQ (reference sequence). This CDR3 comprises 14 residues.

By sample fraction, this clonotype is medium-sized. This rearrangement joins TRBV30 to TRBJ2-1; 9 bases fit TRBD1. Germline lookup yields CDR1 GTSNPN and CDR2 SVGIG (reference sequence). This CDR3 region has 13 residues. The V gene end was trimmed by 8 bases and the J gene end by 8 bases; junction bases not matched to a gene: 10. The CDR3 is CAGHGTGSHEQFF. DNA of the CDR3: TGTGCCGGCCACGGGACAGGGAGTCATGAGCAGTTCTTC.

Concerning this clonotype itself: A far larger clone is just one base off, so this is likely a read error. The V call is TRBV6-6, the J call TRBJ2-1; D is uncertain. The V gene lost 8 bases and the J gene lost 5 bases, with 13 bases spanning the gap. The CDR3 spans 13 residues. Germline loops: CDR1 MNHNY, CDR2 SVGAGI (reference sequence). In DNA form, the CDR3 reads TGTGCCAGCGGGGTAGCTTCCAACAATGAGCAGTTCTTC. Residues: CASGVASNNEQFF.

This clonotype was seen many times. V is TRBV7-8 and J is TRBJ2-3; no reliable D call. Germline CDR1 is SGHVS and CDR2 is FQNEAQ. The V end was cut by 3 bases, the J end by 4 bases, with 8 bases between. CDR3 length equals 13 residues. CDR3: CASSFTTPDTQYF. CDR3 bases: TGTGCCAGCAGCTTCACCACCCCAGATACGCAGTATTTT.

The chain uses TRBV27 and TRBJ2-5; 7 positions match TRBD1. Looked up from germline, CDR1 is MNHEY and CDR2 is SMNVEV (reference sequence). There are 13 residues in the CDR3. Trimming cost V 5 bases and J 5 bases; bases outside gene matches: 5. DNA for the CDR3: TGTGCCAGCAGTCCCGGGACAGCCGAGACCCAGTACTTC. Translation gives CASSPGTAETQYF.

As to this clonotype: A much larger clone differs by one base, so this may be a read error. The CDR3 region has the DNA TGTGCCAGTAGTTCTCCGGGACAGGGGATCGGTACGCAGTATTTT. It yields the protein CASSSPGQGIGTQYF. The J gene is TRBJ2-3, the V gene TRBV19; 10 positions match TRBD1. The CDR3 spans 15 residues. CDR1 is LNHDA, CDR2 SQIVND, per germline (reference sequence). V shed 5 bases, J shed 8 bases, and the junction held 10 bases outside the gene matches.

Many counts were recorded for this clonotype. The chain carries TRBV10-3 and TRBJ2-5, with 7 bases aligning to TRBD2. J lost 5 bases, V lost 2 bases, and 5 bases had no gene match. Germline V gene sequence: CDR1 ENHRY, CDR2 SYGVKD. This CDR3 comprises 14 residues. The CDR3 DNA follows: TGTGCCATCAGTGAGGGCGGGGGTTTGGAGACCCAGTACTTC. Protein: CAISEGGGLETQYF.

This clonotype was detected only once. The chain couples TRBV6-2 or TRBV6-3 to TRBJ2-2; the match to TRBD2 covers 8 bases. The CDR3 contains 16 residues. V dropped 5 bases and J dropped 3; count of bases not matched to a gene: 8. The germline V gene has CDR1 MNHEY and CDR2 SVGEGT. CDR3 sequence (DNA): TGTGCCAGCAGTGCATTGACTAGCGCGCACACCGGGGAGCTGTTTTTT. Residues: CASSALTSAHTGELFF.

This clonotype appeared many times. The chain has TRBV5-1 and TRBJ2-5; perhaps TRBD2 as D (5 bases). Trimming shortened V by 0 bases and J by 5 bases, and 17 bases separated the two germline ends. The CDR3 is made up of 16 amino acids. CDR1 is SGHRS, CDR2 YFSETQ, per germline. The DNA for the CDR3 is TGCGCCAGCAGCTTGGCCTCGAGGGTCTCCGGGGAGACCCAGTACTTC. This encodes CASSLASRVSGETQYF.

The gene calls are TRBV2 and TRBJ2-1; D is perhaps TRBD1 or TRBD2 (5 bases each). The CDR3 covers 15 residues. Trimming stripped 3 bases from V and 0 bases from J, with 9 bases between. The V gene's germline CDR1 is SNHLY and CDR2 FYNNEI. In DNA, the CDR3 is TGTGCCAGCAGTGACACGGGGCCCTCCTACAATGAGCAGTTCTTC. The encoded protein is CASSDTGPSYNEQFF.

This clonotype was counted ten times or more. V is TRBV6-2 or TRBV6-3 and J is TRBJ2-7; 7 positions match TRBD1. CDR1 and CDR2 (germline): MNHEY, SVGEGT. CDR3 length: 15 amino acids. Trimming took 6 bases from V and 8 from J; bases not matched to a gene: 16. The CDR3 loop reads CASSLLGGPPSKQYF. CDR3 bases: TGTGCCAGCAGCCTCTTAGGGGGCCCACCCTCCAAGCAGTACTTC.

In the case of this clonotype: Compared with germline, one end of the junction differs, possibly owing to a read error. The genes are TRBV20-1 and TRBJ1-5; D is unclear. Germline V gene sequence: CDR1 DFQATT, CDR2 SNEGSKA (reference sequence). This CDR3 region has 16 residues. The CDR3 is CSTRGGSEGSNQPQHF. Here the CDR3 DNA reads TGCAGTACTAGAGGTGGATCGGAGGGAAGCAATCAGCCCCAGCATTTT.

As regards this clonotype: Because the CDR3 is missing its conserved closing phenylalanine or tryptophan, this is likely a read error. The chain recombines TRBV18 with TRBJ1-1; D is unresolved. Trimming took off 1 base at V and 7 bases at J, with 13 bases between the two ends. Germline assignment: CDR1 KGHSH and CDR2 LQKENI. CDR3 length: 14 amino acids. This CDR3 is CASSPRTPQIEAFS. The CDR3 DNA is TGTGCCAGCTCACCACGGACCCCCCAAATTGAAGCTTTCTCT.

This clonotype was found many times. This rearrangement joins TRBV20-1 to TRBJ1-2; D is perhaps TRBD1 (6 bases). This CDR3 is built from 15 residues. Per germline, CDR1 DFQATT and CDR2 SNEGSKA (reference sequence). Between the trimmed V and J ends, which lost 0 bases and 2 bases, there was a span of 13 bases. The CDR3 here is CSARELRDTNYGYTF. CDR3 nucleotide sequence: TGCAGTGCTAGAGAGCTCCGGGACACAAACTATGGCTACACCTTC.